This T cell receptor (beta chain) emerged from a study of T cell responses to AZD1222 COVID-19 vaccine. Some clones are missing from TCRdb's copy, which holds only in-frame ones; the method was immunoSEQ multiplex PCR. This sample yields 150,000 or so clones, of which 75% to 95% are seen a single time; more than 1.3% belongs to the top ten. The CDR3 has 14 residues. The J segment lost 5 bases and the V segment lost 6 bases, leaving 7 bases of the junction unmatched. The germline CDR1 and CDR2 sequences are MDHEN and SYDVKM. The V and J genes are TRBV28 and TRBJ1-5, with 7 bases fitting TRBD1. The sample here was peripheral blood, taken on day 0 of AZD1222 vaccination. The origin of this receptor is an adult in good health. The CDR3 loop reads CASRQQGWDQPQHF. The CDR3 DNA sequence: TGTGCCAGCAGACAACAGGGGTGGGATCAGCCCCAGCATTTT.